Described below is a single TCR beta chain sequence and its context. These data come from a study of blood T cell repertoires in COVID-19. The CDR3 runs to 13 residues. Germline V gene data show CDR1 as MNHEY and CDR2 as SVGAGI. V shed 6 bases and J shed 2 bases, with 8 bases lying between them. Under the authors' procedure: Quantification of nucleated cells was approximated via reference gene primer amplification. Produced via immunoSEQ multiplex PCR; TCRdb's table is partial and in-frame only. D and trimming were read from the DNA, whereas the V and J calls and clone size are those reported in that table. The sample includes around 78,000 clones, 90% of them seen just once.

The sample was peripheral blood. The V and J genes are TRBV6-5 and TRBJ1-5; D may be TRBD1 (5 bases). The sequence was collected from a woman aged 45-65 years in a cohort sampled during active COVID-19. CDR3 bases: TGTGCCAGCAGGTTAGGGGGCAATCAGCCCCAGCATTTT. Translation: CASRLGGNQPQHF.